This section outlines one T cell receptor (beta chain) sequence together with its context. Its antigen remains unidentified. Base-call qualities are not available, and no considerably larger clone is one nucleotide away. V is cut back by 3 bases and J by 6 bases, with 11 bases in the junction unmatched. From the cysteine up to the phenylalanine, the CDR3 has a length of 16 residues. Just the 48-base CDR3 DNA is kept, in frame starting at base 1. CDR1 KGHSH and CDR2 LQKENI were looked up in the germline V gene. This sample is drawn from a study of T cell changes during pregnancy in multiple sclerosis (dated by TCRdb to 2018 to 2020). Study-level background: In women with multiple sclerosis, the researchers looked at how the T cell repertoire shifted as pregnancy progressed.

Libraries were built with the immunoSEQ multiplex PCR assay. TCRdb's version of the immuneACCESS table is confined to in-frame rearrangements and falls short of the full clone set. An unresolved V gene accounts for under half of the shortfall where checked; the remainder is of unknown origin. The table for this sample lists 30,000 or so clones; roughly 89% of them were counted only once. Approximately 5% of the sample goes to the ten largest clones. This TCR derives from a female donor with multiple sclerosis, enrolled in a pregnancy study. Sequenced material: CD8+ T cells from peripheral blood mononuclear cells, taken in the first trimester of pregnancy. The V and J segments used are TRBV18 and TRBJ1-1, with TRBD1 matching 9 junction bases. The DNA is TGTGCCAGCTCACCGTCGGCCCAGGACAGGGGCGCTGAAGCTTTCTTT. Its translation reads: CASSPSAQDRGAEAFF.